Presented here are 10 T cell receptor beta chains from one specimen sequenced in a study of blood T cell repertoires in COVID-19. The method was immunoSEQ multiplex PCR; TCRdb's version includes in-frame clones alone and lacks a portion of them. The table lists about 150,000 clones, 83% of them singletons, with around 2% in the top ten. Sequencing was done on a sample of peripheral blood. The receptors derive from a woman aged 80 or over with acute or convalescent COVID-19.

The genes are TRBV6-4 and TRBJ2-2, with a possible D match to TRBD2 (5 bases). Germline V lookup: CDR1 MRHNA, CDR2 SNTAGT. CDR3 length: 14 residues. With 6 bases removed from V and 0 bases from J, the gap between germline ends came to 8 bases. CDR3 coding DNA: TGTGCCAGCAGACCGGGAACGAACACCGGGGAGCTGTTTTTT. Translating it yields CASRPGTNTGELFF.

The gene calls are TRBV28 and TRBJ1-6; D not resolved. This CDR3 comprises 16 residues. The ends were cut back, 5 bases at V and 7 bases at J, with 18 bases in the middle. Germline lookup yields CDR1 MDHEN and CDR2 SYDVKM. The CDR3 here is CASSPIVVGVNSPLHF. The CDR3 nucleotides are TGTGCCAGCAGTCCAATAGTAGTTGGTGTAAATTCACCCCTCCACTTT.

The chain recombines TRBV3-1 (or the pseudogene TRBV3-2) with TRBJ2-4; D unresolved. The CDR3 sequence is 15 residues long. Germline V gene lookup returns CDR1 LGHDT and CDR2 YNNKEL (reference sequence). V was trimmed by 1 base and J by 6 bases, leaving 13 bases between them. CDR3 loop: CASSQAREIVNIQYF. The CDR3 DNA is TGTGCCAGCAGCCAAGCCCGAGAAATCGTAAACATTCAGTACTTC.

The V and J genes are TRBV6-5 and TRBJ2-7, with D possibly matching TRBD2 (6 bases). CDR3 length equals 14 residues. V lost 5 bases and J 5 bases, leaving 16 bases between the germline ends. Germline CDR1 MNHEY, CDR2 SVGAGI. The DNA of the CDR3 is TGTGCCAGCAGTCTGACTAGTTCACGCAACGAGCAGTACTTC. It encodes CASSLTSSRNEQYF.

The rearrangement joins TRBV4-3 to TRBJ2-3, with 7 bases that match TRBD1. The V segment lost 0 bases and the J segment 14 bases; nucleotides outside the gene matches: 11. The CDR3 extends over 14 amino acids. Germline V gene sequence: CDR1 LGHNA, CDR2 YSLEER. For the CDR3, the DNA is TGCGCCAGCAGCCAAGATCAGGGGGACAGTGCACGGTATTTT. It translates to CASSQDQGDSARYF.

The V call is TRBV3-1 (or the pseudogene TRBV3-2), the J call TRBJ2-7, with 7 positions matching TRBD2. Per germline, CDR1 LGHDT and CDR2 YNNKEL (reference sequence). The CDR3 spans 14 residues. Trimming took 2 bases from V and 2 from J; bases not matched to a gene: 3. CDR3 in DNA: TGTGCCAGCAGCCAATCGGCGGGAGCCTACGAGCAGTACTTC. Translation: CASSQSAGAYEQYF.

The rearrangement links TRBV3-1 (or the pseudogene TRBV3-2) to TRBJ2-5, with 9 bases matching TRBD1. The CDR3 length is 15 residues. Trimming removed 7 bases from V and 0 bases from J; junction bases left unmatched: 6. Germline CDR1 is LGHDT and CDR2 is YNNKEL (reference sequence). CDR3 sequence reads: CASIRDRAYQETQYF. The CDR3 DNA is TGTGCCAGCATCCGGGACAGGGCGTACCAAGAGACCCAGTACTTC.

The chain is built from TRBV4-2 and TRBJ1-1; D is uncertain. Germline lookup yields CDR1 LGHNA and CDR2 YNFKEQ. The CDR3 loop spans 14 amino acids. V lost 4 bases, J lost 1 base, and 10 bases lay in between. The CDR3 nucleotides read TGTGCCAGCAGCCCCGGACTCAGGAACACTGAAGCTTTCTTT. This gives the protein CASSPGLRNTEAFF.

This clone is a singleton in its sample. CDR3 protein: CSVTPGQGPSSIYGYTF. The CDR3 DNA is TGCAGCGTAACCCCGGGACAGGGCCCGTCTTCCATCTATGGCTACACCTTC. The chain carries TRBV29-1 and TRBJ1-2; 9 bases agree with TRBD1. Per germline, CDR1 SQVTM and CDR2 ANQGSEA. The V gene end was trimmed by 6 bases and the J gene end by 4 bases; junction bases not matched to a gene: 18. The CDR3 contains 17 residues.

The chain uses TRBV12-3 or TRBV12-4 and TRBJ1-1; 7 bases line up with TRBD1. Unmatched junction bases numbered 2, after V lost 4 bases and J lost 6 bases. CDR3 size: 12 residues. The CDR3 coding sequence is TGTGCCAGCAGTTCTGGGACAGCTGAAGCTTTCTTT. As protein: CASSSGTAEAFF.